Given below is one TCR beta chain in context. No antigen is known for it. Using immunoSEQ multiplex PCR, the repertoire was profiled, and TCRdb retains in-frame clones only, with some absent. The profile shows 150,000 to 200,000 clones, nearly 90% of them singletons. This sample is drawn from a study of cytotoxic CD8 clonotypes in ibrutinib-treated CLL. Turning to the study itself: An average of approximately 260,000 productive templates and tens of thousands of productive rearrangements was obtained per sample.

The CDR3 has 15 residues. V lost 5 bases, J lost 2 bases, and 15 bases lay in between. Germline V gene sequence: CDR1 SGHAT, CDR2 FQNNGV. Findings of the study overall: Samples from sustained-remission and progressing patients were taken at different times. Clonality increased at ibrutinib response, then returned toward baseline at progression. Public clonotypes proved infrequent, and on treatment they shrank or remained steady.

The chain employs TRBV11-2 and TRBJ2-5; D is possibly TRBD2 (5 bases). The TCR originated in a human donor with chronic lymphocytic leukemia. The sample here was PBMCs, taken at disease progression, from a patient treated with ibrutinib. Here the CDR3 reads CASSPAGGEQETQYF. Here the CDR3 DNA reads TGTGCCAGCAGCCCCGCGGGCGGCGAACAAGAGACCCAGTACTTC.